This passage covers 18 T cell receptor beta chains from one sample sequenced in a study of T cells in Graves' hyperthyroidism and ophthalmopathy. TCR beta CDR3 regions were amplified from RNA transcripts. The HTBI primer set was used in a first-round RT-PCR of the TCR CDR3. TCRdb used MiXCR to reprocess the multiplex PCR reads, holding one entry per CDR3 protein. The table records about 410,000 distinct CDR3 sequences, around 15% of them present only once. Sequenced: blood. These receptors came from a man between 18 and 35 years old with Graves' ophthalmopathy.

Ten or more counts support this clonotype. The chain recombines TRBV7-9 with TRBJ1-1; D is possibly TRBD1 (6 bases). This CDR3 comprises 14 residues. The germline gives CDR1 SEHNR, CDR2 FQNEAQ (reference sequence). Trimming removed 6 bases at V and 4 bases at J, with 15 bases between. In nucleotides, the CDR3 is TGTGCCAGCAGGGAAACAGGGTCGGGCACTGAAGCTTTCTTT. This encodes CASRETGSGTEAFF.

This clonotype was picked up many times. As DNA, the CDR3 is TGTGCCATCAGTGAGCAGCTAGCGGGGACCCAAGAGACCCAGTACTTC. Translated: CAISEQLAGTQETQYF. This chain uses TRBV10-3 with TRBJ2-5; 9 bases fit TRBD2. Germline values: CDR1 ENHRY, CDR2 SYGVKD. The CDR3 spans 16 residues. V was pared by 2 bases and J by 1 base, with 5 bases of the junction left unmatched.

This clonotype has at least ten counts. The rearrangement uses TRBV20-1 and TRBJ2-1, with 12 bases identical to TRBD1. The V and J ends lost 1 base and 8 bases, in that order; junction bases with no gene match: 6. This CDR3 has 15 residues. Germline lookup yields CDR1 DFQATT and CDR2 SNEGSKA (reference sequence). The CDR3 nucleotides read TGCAGTGCTAGAGCCCGGGACAGGGGGCAAGATGAGCAGTTCTTC. It is translated as CSARARDRGQDEQFF.

This clonotype was seen repeatedly, ten times or more. This CDR3 reads CASNHGMETGELFF. CDR3 in DNA: TGTGCCAGCAACCATGGGATGGAAACCGGGGAGCTGTTTTTT. The chain joins TRBV6-1 to TRBJ2-2; D remains unclear. The CDR3 is 14 amino acids. The germline V and J ends were trimmed by 7 bases and 5 bases, with 14 bases remaining between them. The germline V gene has CDR1 MNHNS and CDR2 SASEGT.

There are a few counts of this clonotype. The chain couples TRBV9 to TRBJ2-3; TRBD2 aligns across 9 bases. This CDR3 contains 15 residues. Germline V lookup: CDR1 SGDLS, CDR2 YYNGEE. V shed 0 bases, J shed 6 bases, and the junction held 5 bases outside the gene matches. The CDR3 loop reads CASSVGGLAADTQYF. The DNA of the CDR3 is TGTGCCAGCAGCGTAGGGGGACTAGCAGCGGATACGCAGTATTTT.

This clonotype was detected many times. The CDR3: CASSYSKASGAYEQYF. Here the CDR3 DNA reads TGTGCCAGCAGTTACTCGAAGGCTAGCGGGGCCTACGAGCAGTACTTC. The J gene is TRBJ2-7, the V gene TRBV6-5, with 9 nucleotides matching TRBD2. Germline trimming cut 0 bases from V and 2 bases from J; bases unmatched to any gene: 5. The CDR3 totals 16 residues. Germline CDR1 MNHEY, CDR2 SVGAGI.

This clonotype was seen repeatedly, ten times or more. V gene TRBV5-1 combines with J gene TRBJ2-5, with 9 bases fitting TRBD1. Germline assignment: CDR1 SGHRS and CDR2 YFSETQ. V lost 3 bases, J lost 0 bases, and 12 bases stayed unmatched. The CDR3 loop spans 18 amino acids. This CDR3 is CASSSPGQGSEYQETQYF. CDR3 bases: TGCGCCAGCAGCTCACCGGGACAGGGTTCCGAGTACCAAGAGACCCAGTACTTC.

This clonotype was observed at least ten times. The chain is built from TRBV20-1 and TRBJ1-1; the D is unclear. The germline V gene has CDR1 DFQATT and CDR2 SNEGSKA (reference sequence). Trimming removed 2 bases at V and 0 bases at J, with 10 bases between. The CDR3 extends over 14 amino acids. Here the CDR3 reads CSARLDGMNTEAFF. The DNA of the CDR3 is TGCAGTGCTAGATTGGACGGTATGAACACTGAAGCTTTCTTT.

The gene calls are TRBV4-2 and TRBJ2-2; TRBD2 aligns across 11 bases. The CDR3 consists of 15 residues. Per germline, CDR1 LGHNA and CDR2 YNFKEQ. V lost 3 bases, J lost 6 bases, and 3 bases stayed unmatched. The CDR3 loop reads CASSQTSGVAGELFF. The CDR3 DNA sequence: TGTGCCAGCAGCCAGACTAGCGGGGTGGCCGGGGAGCTGTTTTTT.

This clonotype was seen at least ten times. The chain couples TRBV7-9 to TRBJ2-7; weak D call: TRBD1 (5 bases). The germline CDR1 and CDR2 sequences are SEHNR and FQNEAQ (reference sequence). CDR3 length: 14 amino acids. Trimming stripped 3 bases from V and 3 bases from J, with 12 bases between. CDR3: CASSLDTYHYEQYF. The CDR3, as DNA: TGTGCCAGCAGCTTGGACACATACCACTACGAGCAGTACTTC.

At least ten counts were recorded for this clonotype. Written as DNA, the CDR3 is TGTGCCAGCAGCTTAAGACAGGGGAACACTGAAGCTTTCTTT. Translated, it gives CASSLRQGNTEAFF. The rearrangement joins TRBV12-3 or TRBV12-4 to TRBJ1-1; TRBD1 aligns across 7 bases. CDR3 length equals 14 residues. With V trimmed by 6 bases and J by 1 base, 5 bases remained unmatched.

This clonotype was recorded many times. The gene calls are TRBV27 and TRBJ1-1, with TRBD1 matching 7 bases. The germline gives CDR1 MNHEY, CDR2 SMNVEV (reference sequence). The trim removed 5 bases at V and 3 bases at J, leaving 12 bases unmatched. This CDR3 has 16 residues. CDR3 DNA: TGTGCCAGCAGTGACCCCCGAAGACAGGGCGACACTGAAGCTTTCTTT. Protein: CASSDPRRQGDTEAFF.

The chain carries TRBV27 and TRBJ1-6; weak D call: TRBD1 (5 bases). The V and J ends lost 8 bases and 8 bases respectively, with 13 bases between them. CDR3 size: 13 residues. Per germline, CDR1 MNHEY and CDR2 SMNVEV (reference sequence). The CDR3 is CASARDPDSPLHF. Here the CDR3 DNA reads TGTGCCAGCGCCCGGGACCCCGATTCACCCCTCCACTTT.

This clonotype was counted many times. The chain employs TRBV11-2 and TRBJ1-2, with D uncertain. Trimming removed 1 base from V and 5 bases from J, with 8 bases in between. The CDR3 loop spans 13 amino acids. Germline V CDR1 and CDR2: SGHAT, FQNNGV. CDR3: CASSLVRSYGYTF. CDR3 in DNA: TGTGCCAGCAGCTTAGTCAGGTCGTATGGCTACACCTTC. Combining the CDR3 with reference TRBV11-2 and TRBJ1-2 gives the whole variable domain EAGVAQSPRYKIIEKRQSVAFWCNPISGHATLYWYQQILGQGPKLLIQFQNNGVVDDSQLPKDRFSAERLKGVDSTLKIQPAKLEDSAVYLCASSLVRSYGYTFGSGTRLTVV.

This clonotype was observed at least ten times. The chain couples TRBV30 to TRBJ1-1; no definite D call. In germline, CDR1 is GTSNPN, CDR2 SVGIG (reference sequence). This CDR3 region has 10 residues. V lost 3 bases and J 5 bases, leaving 4 bases between the germline ends. CDR3 amino acids: CAWRDTEAFF. For the CDR3, the DNA is TGTGCCTGGAGAGATACTGAAGCTTTCTTT.

In this sample, this clonotype turned up many times. The V and J genes are TRBV2 and TRBJ2-3; D not certain. Germline V gives CDR1 SNHLY, CDR2 FYNNEI. V shed 6 bases and J shed 2 bases, with 9 bases lying between them. The CDR3 contains 13 residues. The CDR3, as DNA: TGTGCCAGCAGCAGGAGATTCACAGATACGCAGTATTTT. Translated, it gives CASSRRFTDTQYF.

The sample holds a few counts of this clonotype. V gene TRBV6-1 combines with J gene TRBJ2-5; 9 positions agree with TRBD2. V shed 7 bases and J 4 bases; nucleotides not matched to a gene: 7. This CDR3 contains 14 residues. The germline CDR1 and CDR2 sequences are MNHNS and SASEGT. CDR3 DNA sequence: TGTGCCAGCACCCCTAGCGGGATAGGAGAGACCCAGTACTTC. Amino acids: CASTPSGIGETQYF.

This clonotype was seen at least ten times. The rearrangement uses TRBV5-1 and TRBJ2-3; D is ambiguous. The CDR3 has 14 amino acids. V was cut by 2 bases and J by 0 bases, with 7 bases left in between. CDR1 and CDR2 from the germline V gene are SGHRS and YFSETQ. The CDR3 DNA sequence: TGCGCCAGCAGCTTCGTACCTAGCACAGATACGCAGTATTTT. The encoded protein is CASSFVPSTDTQYF.